This T cell receptor beta chain derives from a study of blood T cell repertoires in COVID-19. In the study overall: Sites across the United States, Italy and Spain contributed samples from acute and convalescent COVID-19.

The CDR3 totals 16 residues. Germline trimming cut 5 bases from V and 7 bases from J; bases unmatched to any gene: 11. Germline V gene data show CDR1 as SGHTA and CDR2 as FQGTGA. This table comes from immunoSEQ multiplex PCR, and its TCRdb copy is limited to in-frame clones, with some not included. The repertoire holds fewer than 250,000 clones, with 80% to 90% as singletons. The chain recombines TRBV7-3 with TRBJ1-2; TRBD1 matches at 12 bases. This TCR derives from a woman between 40 and 50 years old with active or convalescent COVID-19. The sample comprised peripheral blood. CDR3: CASSLAGQGALGGYTF. The CDR3 coding sequence is TGTGCCAGCAGCCTGGCGGGACAGGGGGCGCTTGGTGGCTACACCTTC.